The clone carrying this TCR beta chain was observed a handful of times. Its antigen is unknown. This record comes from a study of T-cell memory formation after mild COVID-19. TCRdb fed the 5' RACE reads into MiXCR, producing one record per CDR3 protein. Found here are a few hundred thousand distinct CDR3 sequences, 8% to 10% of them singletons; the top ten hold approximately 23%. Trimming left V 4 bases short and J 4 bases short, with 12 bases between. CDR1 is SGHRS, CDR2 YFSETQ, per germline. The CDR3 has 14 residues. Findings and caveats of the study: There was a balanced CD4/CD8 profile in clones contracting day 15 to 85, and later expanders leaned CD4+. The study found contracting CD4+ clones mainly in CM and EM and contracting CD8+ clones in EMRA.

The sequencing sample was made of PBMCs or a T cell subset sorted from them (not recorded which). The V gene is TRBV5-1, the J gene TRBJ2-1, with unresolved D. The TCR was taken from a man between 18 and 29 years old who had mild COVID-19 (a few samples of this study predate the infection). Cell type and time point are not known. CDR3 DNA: TGCGCCAGCAGCGAAGAGACGACATACAATGAGCAGTTCTTC. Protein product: CASSEETTYNEQFF.